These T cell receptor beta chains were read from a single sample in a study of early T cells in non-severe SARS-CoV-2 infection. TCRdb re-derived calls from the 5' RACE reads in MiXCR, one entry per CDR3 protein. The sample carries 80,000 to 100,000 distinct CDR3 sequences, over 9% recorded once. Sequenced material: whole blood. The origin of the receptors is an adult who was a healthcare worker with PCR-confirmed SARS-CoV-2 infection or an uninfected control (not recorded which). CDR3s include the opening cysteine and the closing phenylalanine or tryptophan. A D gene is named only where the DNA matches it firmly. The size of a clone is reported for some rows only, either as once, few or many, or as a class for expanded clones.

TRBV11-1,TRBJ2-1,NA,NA,CASRESHLFGLNEQFF,TGTGCCAGCAGGGAAAGTCATCTATTTGGGCTCAATGAGCAGTTCTTC
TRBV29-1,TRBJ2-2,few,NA,CSTLRQGGELFF,TGCAGCACATTACGGCAGGGCGGGGAGCTGTTTTTT
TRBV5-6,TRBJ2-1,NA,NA,CASSLAETREVF,TGTGCCAGCAGCTTGGCGGAGACTAGGGAGGTCTTC
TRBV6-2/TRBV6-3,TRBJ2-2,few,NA,CASSKTHTGELFF,TGTGCCAGCAGCAAGACTCACACCGGGGAGCTGTTTTTT
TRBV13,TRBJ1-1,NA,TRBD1,CAGGDRGPNTEAFF,TGTGCCGGGGGTGACAGGGGACCGAACACTGAAGCTTTCTTT
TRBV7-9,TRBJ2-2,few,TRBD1,CANGPTGGNTGELFF,TGTGCCAACGGACCGACAGGGGGCAACACCGGGGAGCTGTTTTTT
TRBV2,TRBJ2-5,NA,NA,CASRADPSQETQYF,TGTGCCAGCAGAGCGGACCCCTCGCAAGAGACCCAGTACTTC
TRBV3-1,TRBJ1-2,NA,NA,CASSQDGAAYGYTF,TGTGCCAGCAGCCAAGATGGGGCAGCCTATGGCTACACCTTC
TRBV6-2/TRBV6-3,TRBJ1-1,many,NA,CASRGDVGTEAFF,TGTGCCAGCAGGGGGGACGTCGGGACTGAAGCTTTCTTT
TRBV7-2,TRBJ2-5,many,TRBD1,CASSLKYRGGETQYF,TGTGCCAGCAGCTTAAAGTACAGGGGTGGGGAGACCCAGTACTTC
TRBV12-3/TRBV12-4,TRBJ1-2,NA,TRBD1,CASSHQTGTHYGYTF,TGTGCCAGCAGTCATCAGACAGGGACGCACTATGGCTACACCTTC
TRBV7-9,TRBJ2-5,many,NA,CASTEETQYF,TGTGCCAGCACCGAAGAGACCCAGTACTTC
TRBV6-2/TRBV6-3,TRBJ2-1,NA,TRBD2,CASSHPLAGSIDEQFF,TGTGCCAGCAGCCACCCACTAGCGGGAAGTATCGATGAGCAGTTCTTC
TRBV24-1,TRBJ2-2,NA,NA,CATCDRTAPLPGELFF,TGTGCCACCTGCGATAGGACAGCCCCCCTACCCGGGGAGCTGTTTTTT
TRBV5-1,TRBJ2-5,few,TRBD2,CASSVLAGGQETQYF,TGCGCCAGCAGCGTACTAGCGGGAGGCCAAGAGACCCAGTACTTC
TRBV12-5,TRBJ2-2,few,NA,CASGLPDTLVAGELFF,TGTGCTAGTGGTTTGCCAGACACGCTGGTGGCCGGGGAGCTGTTTTTT
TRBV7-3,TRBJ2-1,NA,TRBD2,CASSIAGVSYNEQFF,TGTGCCAGCAGCATAGCGGGAGTTTCCTACAATGAGCAGTTCTTC
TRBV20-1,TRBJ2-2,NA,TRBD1,CSAWDRGNTGELFF,TGCAGTGCTTGGGACAGGGGGAACACCGGGGAGCTGTTTTTT
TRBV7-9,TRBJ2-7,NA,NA,CASSSKGGEQYF,TGTGCCAGCAGCTCGAAGGGGGGCGAGCAGTACTTC
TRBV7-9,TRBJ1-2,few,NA,CASSLYDRAYTF,TGTGCCAGCAGCTTATACGACAGAGCTTACACCTTC
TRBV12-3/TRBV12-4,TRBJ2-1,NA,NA,CASSEGSYNEQFF,TGTGCCAGCAGTGAAGGGAGCTACAATGAGCAGTTCTTC
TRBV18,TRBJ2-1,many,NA,CASSPGTPGWVVYNEQFF,TGTGCCAGCTCACCCGGGACGCCTGGCTGGGTTGTCTACAATGAGCAGTTCTTC
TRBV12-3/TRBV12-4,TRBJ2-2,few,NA,CASSSLGGPAGELFF,TGTGCCAGCAGCTCCCTTGGAGGGCCGGCCGGGGAGCTGTTTTTT
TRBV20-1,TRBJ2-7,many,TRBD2,CSARDLTSGLLHEQYF,TGCAGTGCTAGAGATTTAACTAGCGGCCTACTACACGAGCAGTACTTC
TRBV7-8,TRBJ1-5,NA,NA,CASSLGQTGNQPQHF,TGTGCCAGCAGCTTAGGGCAGACTGGCAATCAGCCCCAGCATTTT
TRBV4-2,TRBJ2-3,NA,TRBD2,CASSQDRGRSAGITDTQYF,TGTGCCAGCAGCCAAGATCGTGGTAGGTCAGCGGGGATCACAGATACGCAGTATTTT
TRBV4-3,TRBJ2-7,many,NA,CASSQDPGGGAWEQYF,TGCGCCAGCAGCCAAGACCCCGGCGGCGGTGCCTGGGAGCAGTACTTC
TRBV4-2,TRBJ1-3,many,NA,CASSQDKSGYSENTIYF,TGTGCCAGCAGCCAAGATAAGAGCGGGTACTCTGAAAACACCATATATTTT
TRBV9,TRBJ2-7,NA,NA,CASSARVSSYEQYF,TGTGCCAGCAGCGCAAGGGTCAGCTCCTACGAGCAGTACTTC
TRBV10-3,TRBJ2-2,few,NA,CAISESYGGTGELFF,TGTGCCATCAGTGAGTCCTACGGGGGCACCGGGGAGCTGTTTTTT
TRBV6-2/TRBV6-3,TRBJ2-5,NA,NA,CASSYGGVRKETQYF,TGTGCCAGCAGTTATGGAGGCGTGCGGAAAGAGACCCAGTACTTC
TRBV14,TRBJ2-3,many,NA,CASSLGTSTDTQYF,TGTGCCAGCAGCCTAGGCACTAGCACAGATACGCAGTATTTT
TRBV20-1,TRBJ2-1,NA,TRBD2,CSVERSGISYNEQFF,TGCAGTGTCGAAAGGAGCGGGATCTCCTACAATGAGCAGTTCTTC
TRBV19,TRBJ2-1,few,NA,CASSIDRATNEQFF,TGTGCCAGTAGTATAGATCGGGCCACAAATGAGCAGTTCTTC
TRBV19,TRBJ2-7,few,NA,CASSGDGSYEQYF,TGTGCCAGTAGTGGGGACGGGTCCTACGAGCAGTACTTC
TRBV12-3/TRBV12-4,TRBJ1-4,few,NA,CASSPGLGNNEKLFF,TGTGCCAGCAGCCCTGGACTGGGGAATAATGAAAAACTGTTTTTT
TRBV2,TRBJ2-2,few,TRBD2,CASSEDPSGRARTGELFF,TGTGCCAGCAGTGAAGATCCTAGCGGGAGGGCCCGAACCGGGGAGCTGTTTTTT
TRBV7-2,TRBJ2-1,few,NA,CASSSILGGTRQFF,TGTGCCAGCAGCTCTATACTCGGCGGGACGAGGCAGTTCTTC